This TCR beta chain was obtained from a study of T cell responses to AZD1222 COVID-19 vaccine. General study points: The CD4 TCRs associated with vaccination extended across spike and predominated at 160-218 and 743-854. The study sampled repertoires only after the peak T cell response. Seropositive status at baseline applied to only five or six AZD1222 recipients.

Produced via immunoSEQ multiplex PCR; TCRdb's table is partial and in-frame only. Among 85,000 to 95,000 clones listed, around 90% were seen once. Comments on this clone: Its antigen is as yet unknown.

The clonotype was recovered from an adult in good health. Sample: peripheral blood, taken on day 0 of AZD1222 vaccination.

For the CDR3, the DNA is TGTGCCAGCAGTCCAGGGTTCCTCGAGCAGTACTTC. It translates to CASSPGFLEQYF. This chain joins TRBV7-2 and TRBJ2-7, with D tentatively TRBD1 (5 bases). Between the trimmed V and J ends, which lost 6 bases and 6 bases, there was a span of 12 bases. The CDR3 contains 12 residues. Germline CDR1 SGHTA, CDR2 FQGNSA.